This TCR beta chain was captured by sequencing in a study of T cell changes during pregnancy in multiple sclerosis. With regard to this clone: A junction boundary mismatches the germline segment, possibly from a read error.

The data were produced by immunoSEQ multiplex PCR, yet TCRdb's version contains in-frame clones alone and is incomplete. The sample lists 60,000 to 90,000 clones; roughly 91% were seen once. From germline, CDR1 is SSHAT and CDR2 FNYEAQ (reference sequence). The CDR3 spans 15 residues. The TCR was taken from a female donor in good health, enrolled as a control in a pregnancy study. Material: peripheral blood, obtained after pregnancy. This chain uses TRBV7-7 with TRBJ2-5; the D gene is possibly TRBD1 (5 bases). The CDR3 bases are TGTGCTAGCAGCTTAGACGGCGGCAGGGAAGAGACCCAGTACTTC. Its protein is CASSLDGGREETQYF.